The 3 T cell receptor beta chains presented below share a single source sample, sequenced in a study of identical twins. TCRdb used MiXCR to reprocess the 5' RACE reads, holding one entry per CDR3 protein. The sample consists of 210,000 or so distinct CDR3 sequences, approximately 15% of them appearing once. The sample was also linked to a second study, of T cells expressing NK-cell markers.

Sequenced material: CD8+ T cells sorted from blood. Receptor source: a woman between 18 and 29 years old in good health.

The CDR3 DNA follows: TGCGCCAGCAGCTTGGATGCAGAGAGCTCCTACGAGCAGTACTTC. It codes for CASSLDAESSYEQYF. The J gene is TRBJ2-7, the V gene TRBV5-1; D not certain. This CDR3 comprises 15 residues. The V gene's germline CDR1 is SGHRS and CDR2 YFSETQ. Trimming shortened V by 0 bases and J by 0 bases, and 10 bases separated the two germline ends.

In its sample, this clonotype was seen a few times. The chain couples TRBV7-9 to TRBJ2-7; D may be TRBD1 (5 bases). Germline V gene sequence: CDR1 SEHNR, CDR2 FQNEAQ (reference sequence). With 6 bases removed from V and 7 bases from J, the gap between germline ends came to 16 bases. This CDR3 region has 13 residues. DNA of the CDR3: TGTGCCAGCAGTTCTGACAGAAGGTGGGAGCAGTACTTC. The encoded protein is CASSSDRRWEQYF. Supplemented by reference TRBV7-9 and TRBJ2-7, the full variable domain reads DTGVSQNPRHKITKRGQNVTFRCDPISEHNRLYWYRQTLGQGPEFLTYFQNEAQLEKSRLLSDRFSAERPKGSFSTLEIQRTEQGDSAMYLCASSSDRRWEQYFGPGTRLTVT.

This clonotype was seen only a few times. CDR3: CASSEGLGYNEQFF. DNA for the CDR3: TGTGCCAGCAGCGAGGGTCTCGGCTACAATGAGCAGTTCTTC. The chain links TRBV7-7 to TRBJ2-1; a possible D gene is TRBD2 (5 bases). Germline assignment: CDR1 SSHAT and CDR2 FNYEAQ (reference sequence). The CDR3 length is 14 residues. Deletions cut 5 bases from V and 3 bases from J, with 11 bases between.